One sample yielded the 22 T cell receptor beta chains listed below, sequenced in a study of cytomegalovirus exposure and HLA in healthy donors. The primer mix had 60 Vbeta and 13 Jbeta primers. TCRdb keeps only in-frame clones here, not all; method: immunoSEQ multiplex PCR. The sample includes roughly 200,000 clones, roughly four fifths seen only once; the top ten take approximately 2%. Sample: PBMCs. The receptors originated from a man under 40 in good health and CMV-seronegative.

The V call is TRBV7-3, the J call TRBJ2-1; 7 nucleotides align to TRBD2. The CDR3 length is 12 residues. The germline gives CDR1 SGHTA, CDR2 FQGTGA. V dropped 5 bases and J dropped 7; count of bases not matched to a gene: 2. CDR3 nucleotide sequence: TGTGCCAGCAGCCTTAGCGGGAATGAGCAGTTCTTC. This gives the protein CASSLSGNEQFF.

This chain links TRBV5-8 with TRBJ1-5; possible D gene TRBD1, 6 bases. Germline CDR1 is SGHTS and CDR2 is YDEGEE. V was clipped by 4 bases and J by 4 bases, with 15 bases between them. The CDR3 has 15 amino acids. The CDR3 loop reads CASSPGVQGNQPQHF. The CDR3 DNA sequence: TGTGCCAGCAGCCCTGGGGTACAGGGTAATCAGCCCCAGCATTTT.

This clone has just a few counts. The rearrangement joins TRBV10-3 to TRBJ2-7, with 7 bases that match TRBD1. The length of the CDR3 is 15 residues. V trimming: 9 bases; J trimming: 1 base; junction bases outside the gene matches: 12. Germline values: CDR1 ENHRY, CDR2 SYGVKD. CDR3 nucleotide sequence: TGTGCCATTAGGGACCCGGGACAGATTTCCTACGAGCAGTACTTC. It specifies CAIRDPGQISYEQYF.

The chain recombines TRBV27 with TRBJ2-7, with TRBD2 as a possible D gene (6 bases). V was pared by 8 bases and J by 4 bases, with 18 bases between. The CDR3 is 14 amino acids. Germline CDR1 MNHEY, CDR2 SMNVEV (reference sequence). CDR3 nucleotide sequence: TGTGCCAGCTCTACCGGGACTCCTCTTTACGAGCAGTACTTC. Translated, it gives CASSTGTPLYEQYF.

J is TRBJ2-7 and V is TRBV27; 7 nucleotides line up with TRBD2. J was trimmed by 4 bases and V by 2 bases; bases with no gene match: 11. The CDR3 is 16 amino acids. Germline assignment: CDR1 MNHEY and CDR2 SMNVEV (reference sequence). CDR3 amino acids: CASSLLSSGNRYEQYF. CDR3 sequence (DNA): TGTGCCAGCAGTTTACTCTCCAGCGGGAACAGATACGAGCAGTACTTC.

This clone was seen more than once but under ten times. The V gene is TRBV30, the J gene TRBJ1-1; no clear D. The germline V and J ends were trimmed by 2 bases and 0 bases, with 10 bases remaining between them. Looked up from germline, CDR1 is GTSNPN and CDR2 is SVGIG (reference sequence). This CDR3 contains 14 residues. The CDR3 region has the DNA TGTGCCTGGAGTCCCCAGGTAATGAACACTGAAGCTTTCTTT. This sequence encodes CAWSPQVMNTEAFF. The whole variable domain, filled in from reference TRBV30 and TRBJ1-1, reads SQTIHQWPATLVQPVGSPLSLECTVEGTSNPNLYWYRQAAGRGLQLLFYSVGIGQISSEVPQNLSASRPQDRQFILSSKKLLLSDSGFYLCAWSPQVMNTEAFFGQGTRLTVV.

The V gene is TRBV29-1, the J gene TRBJ1-2, with no clear D. In germline, CDR1 is SQVTM, CDR2 ANQGSEA. CDR3 length: 12 residues. Deletions cut 5 bases from V and 3 bases from J, with 10 bases between. CDR3 residues: CSVKTSDYGYTF. CDR3 in DNA: TGCAGCGTTAAGACATCGGACTATGGCTACACCTTC.

This clone was seen just once. V and J are TRBV15 and TRBJ2-3; possibly TRBD2 for D (5 bases). Germline CDR1 reads LNHNV; CDR2 reads YYDKDF (reference sequence). The CDR3 has 17 residues. Deletions cut 0 bases from V and 1 base from J, with 14 bases between. CDR3 nucleotide sequence: TGTGCCACCAGCAGAGATCAAAGGAGGTTGGGCACAGATACGCAGTATTTT. Translation: CATSRDQRRLGTDTQYF.

This chain connects TRBV28 to TRBJ2-7; 8 bases are shared with TRBD1. The trim removed 3 bases at V and 9 bases at J, leaving 13 bases unmatched. The CDR3 spans 15 residues. Germline V gives CDR1 MDHEN, CDR2 SYDVKM. The CDR3 sequence: CASSLYSGTGGRQYF. CDR3 DNA: TGTGCCAGCAGTTTGTACTCCGGGACAGGAGGTCGGCAGTACTTC.

The chain links TRBV6-1 to TRBJ1-3; D not certain. This CDR3 is 14 amino acids long. The V gene lost 7 bases and the J gene lost 5 bases, with 15 bases spanning the gap. CDR1 MNHNS and CDR2 SASEGT come from the germline V gene. The CDR3 sequence: CASTSVASRNTIYF. The CDR3, as DNA: TGTGCCAGCACCTCAGTGGCTTCTCGAAACACCATATATTTT.

V usage is TRBV29-1 and J usage is TRBJ2-2; TRBD1 agrees at 7 bases. The CDR3 length is 15 residues. The J segment lost 0 bases and the V segment lost 2 bases, leaving 3 bases of the junction unmatched. Germline values: CDR1 SQVTM, CDR2 ANQGSEA. CDR3 sequence (DNA): TGCAGCGTTGAATGGACAGGATCGAACACCGGGGAGCTGTTTTTT. Translated: CSVEWTGSNTGELFF.

J is TRBJ2-7 and V is TRBV11-2; possibly TRBD1 for D (5 bases). Per the germline V gene, CDR1 is SGHAT and CDR2 is FQNNGV. The ends were cut back, 0 bases at V and 4 bases at J, with 13 bases in the middle. The CDR3 totals 15 residues. The CDR3 region is CASSLDARASYEQYF. The CDR3, as DNA: TGTGCCAGCAGCTTAGATGCCAGGGCCTCATACGAGCAGTACTTC.

This chain connects TRBV2 to TRBJ2-1; 8 bases are a match to TRBD2. Per the germline V gene, CDR1 is SNHLY and CDR2 is FYNNEI. The CDR3 consists of 13 residues. With 7 bases clipped from V and 3 bases from J, the junction kept 2 bases outside the gene matches. CDR3 loop: CASILAVYNEQFF. The CDR3 DNA sequence: TGTGCCAGCATACTAGCGGTCTACAATGAGCAGTTCTTC.

This chain joins TRBV10-3 and TRBJ1-5, with D possibly TRBD1 on 6 matching bases. Trimming took off 0 bases at V and 0 bases at J, with 9 bases between the two ends. The CDR3 is made up of 16 amino acids. CDR1 and CDR2 from the germline V gene are ENHRY and SYGVKD. CDR3 protein: CAISESWTDSNQPQHF. CDR3 coding DNA: TGTGCCATCAGTGAGTCATGGACAGATAGCAATCAGCCCCAGCATTTT.

The CDR3 DNA follows: TGTGCCAGCAGTTTAGGCCGTCCTAGCGGGAGGAGAAATGAGCAGTTCTTC. Translating it yields CASSLGRPSGRRNEQFF. The V call is TRBV27, the J call TRBJ2-1; 11 bases match TRBD2. The V gene's germline CDR1 is MNHEY and CDR2 SMNVEV (reference sequence). CDR3 length equals 17 residues. J was trimmed by 7 bases and V by 2 bases; bases with no gene match: 10.

This chain links TRBV30 with TRBJ1-5; D not certain. Germline CDR1 reads GTSNPN; CDR2 reads SVGIG (reference sequence). Trimming removed 1 base from V and 3 bases from J, with 7 bases in between. The CDR3 has 13 amino acids. The CDR3 is CAWSDRFNQPQHF. As DNA, the CDR3 is TGTGCCTGGAGTGATCGGTTCAATCAGCCCCAGCATTTT.

V usage is TRBV5-1 and J usage is TRBJ1-2; TRBD1 aligns across 9 bases. The germline V gene has CDR1 SGHRS and CDR2 YFSETQ. V was clipped by 4 bases and J by 3 bases; unmatched bases: 7. The CDR3 totals 15 residues. The CDR3 sequence: CASSRGQGRDYGYTF. For the CDR3, the DNA is TGCGCCAGCAGCAGGGGACAGGGTAGGGACTATGGCTACACCTTC.

The V gene is TRBV9, the J gene TRBJ2-7; 11 bases match TRBD2. The CDR3 extends over 16 amino acids. From germline, CDR1 is SGDLS and CDR2 YYNGEE. Trimming at V came to 3 bases and at J to 1 base, leaving 6 bases not matched to a gene. CDR3 sequence: CASSAGASGRSYEQYF. CDR3 coding DNA: TGTGCCAGCAGCGCCGGGGCTAGCGGGAGGTCCTACGAGCAGTACTTC.

The CDR3 loop reads CAISESGDGQETQYF. The DNA for the CDR3 is TGTGCCATCAGTGAGTCGGGAGACGGACAAGAGACCCAGTACTTC. The chain carries TRBV10-3 and TRBJ2-5; tentatively, D is TRBD2 (5 bases). CDR1 is ENHRY and CDR2 is SYGVKD in the germline V gene. The CDR3 loop spans 15 amino acids. V was trimmed by 0 bases and J by 2 bases, leaving 10 bases between them.

The J gene is TRBJ1-1, the V gene TRBV6-1; 10 nucleotides agree with TRBD1. J was trimmed by 7 bases and V by 7 bases; bases with no gene match: 6. Germline-derived CDR1 and CDR2 are MNHNS and SASEGT. The CDR3 is 13 residues long. DNA for the CDR3: TGTGCCAGCAATATGGACAGGGGGGTTGAAGCTTTCTTT. Protein sequence: CASNMDRGVEAFF.

The chain employs TRBV15 and TRBJ2-1, with 11 positions matching TRBD2. This CDR3 contains 20 residues. Germline trimming cut 0 bases from V and 4 bases from J; bases unmatched to any gene: 14. Germline CDR1 is LNHNV and CDR2 is YYDKDF (reference sequence). CDR3 DNA: TGTGCCACCAGCAGAGATGTTCTTAGCGGGAGGGCCTTTTATTACAATGAGCAGTTCTTC. It yields the protein CATSRDVLSGRAFYYNEQFF.

The V and J genes are TRBV7-2 and TRBJ2-7; 7 positions match TRBD1. V shed 1 base and J 1 base; nucleotides not matched to a gene: 4. CDR3 length: 15 amino acids. Germline loops: CDR1 SGHTA, CDR2 FQGNSA. Here the CDR3 DNA reads TGTGCCAGCAGCTTAGTGGGACAGTCGTCCTACGAGCAGTACTTC. This encodes CASSLVGQSSYEQYF. Full variable domain (missing parts from reference TRBV7-2 and TRBJ2-7): GAGVSQSPSNKVTEKGKDVELRCDPISGHTALYWYRQSLGQGLEFLIYFQGNSAPDKSGLPSDRFSAERTGGSVSTLTIQRTQQEDSAVYLCASSLVGQSSYEQYFGPGTRLTVT.